This paragraph covers one T cell receptor beta chain sequence. This specimen belongs to a study of cytomegalovirus exposure and HLA in healthy donors. Vbeta (60) and Jbeta (13) primers were used in the PCR. The protocol was immunoSEQ multiplex PCR, while the TCRdb copy is restricted to in-frame clones and leaves out a portion. The sample lists 120,000 or so clones; approximately 17% were seen once. The CDR3 loop spans 17 amino acids. V was clipped by 2 bases and J by 2 bases, with 18 bases between them. Germline CDR1 MDHEN, CDR2 SYDVKM. The TCR was taken from a female donor in good health and CMV-seropositive. The sequencing input was PBMCs. The V and J genes are TRBV28 and TRBJ1-1; D is ambiguous. CDR3 loop: CASSLIRLRRENTEAFF. The CDR3, as DNA: TGTGCCAGCAGTTTAATACGGTTGCGAAGAGAAAACACTGAAGCTTTCTTT.